A selection of T cell receptor beta chains follows, all from one sample in a study of blood T cell repertoires in COVID-19. Method: immunoSEQ multiplex PCR; TCRdb's copy keeps in-frame clones and lacks some. The data show a few hundred thousand clones, with about 85% seen just once and roughly 6.7% held by the top ten. The sample was PBMCs or T cells enriched from blood (not recorded which). Source of these receptors: a woman aged 45 to 65 who had been exposed to COVID-19. CDR3s leave out the opening cysteine and the closing phenylalanine or tryptophan. Clone size, where shown, is once, few, many, or a class for clones that have expanded.

>TRBJ2-7|TRBV2|NA
ASEYTPGDEQY
>TRBJ2-5|TRBV12-3/TRBV12-4|NA
ATALNRETQY
>TRBJ2-5|TRBV7-2|NA
ASSLGQGKGTQY
>TRBJ1-2|TRBV24-1|once
ATSDGGTTYGYT
>TRBJ1-1|TRBV5-4|NA
ATGEGGMNTEAF
>TRBJ1-2|TRBV9|NA
ASSVEGQGNGYT
>TRBJ1-1|TRBV6-5|NA
ASSHTGSSAF
>TRBJ1-6|TRBV7-2|few
ASSFTGGNSPLH
>TRBJ2-3|TRBV7-8|NA
ASSLIVAGGPFPTQY
>TRBJ2-3|TRBV2|NA
ASRGSGGASDTQY
>TRBJ1-4|TRBV10-3|NA
AISPGGKLF
>TRBJ1-2|TRBV5-1|NA
ASSQGANYGYT
>TRBJ1-6|TRBV9|once
ASSTGGMNNSPLH
>TRBJ1-5|TRBV5-6|NA
ASSFSGRGADQPQH
>TRBJ1-1|TRBV13|NA
ASSLTGGGLHEAF
>TRBJ1-2|TRBV4-2|NA
AVLGGEDYGYT
>TRBJ2-3|TRBV7-2|NA
ASSLGGERSTDTQY
>TRBJ1-1|TRBV6-6|once
ASSYPTGDMNTEAF
>TRBJ1-2|TRBV7-9|NA
ASSPLTSASYGYT
>TRBJ1-2|TRBV7-8|NA
ASSSGYGYT
>TRBJ2-5|TRBV14|NA
ASSHGGRYQETQY
>TRBJ1-1|TRBV12-3/TRBV12-4|once
ASSPGRGTEAF
>TRBJ1-1|TRBV2|NA
ASSEDMDMNTEAF
>TRBJ1-2|TRBV6-1|NA
ASSETGEVLEGYT